The 32 T cell receptor beta chains below come from one sample, sequenced in a study of T cell repertoires in cytomegalovirus infection. MiXCR was run by TCRdb on the reads, yielding one entry per CDR3 protein. The sample lists 50,000 to 55,000 distinct CDR3 sequences, more than 15% occurring once. Their specific antigens are unknown. Sequenced material: CD8+ T cells from cultured PBMCs, taken from culture after CMV antigen stimulation. The receptors were gathered from a human donor in good health (CMV status not recorded). Some clones in this sample may be carry-over from other donors' samples.

This clonotype was picked up a small number of times. V is TRBV13 and J is TRBJ2-5, with 11 bases aligning to TRBD2. V was clipped by 4 bases and J by 1 base; unmatched bases: 8. This CDR3 region has 17 residues. The V gene's germline CDR1 is PRHDT and CDR2 FYEKMQ (reference sequence). CDR3 protein: CASSSLLAGVLQETQYF. The CDR3 nucleotides read TGTGCCAGCAGCTCGCTACTAGCGGGGGTCCTCCAAGAGACCCAGTACTTC.

This chain uses TRBV7-6 with TRBJ2-7; no clear D. CDR1 SGHVS and CDR2 FNYEAQ come from the germline V gene. The CDR3 extends over 15 amino acids. V was trimmed by 1 base and J by 5 bases, leaving 15 bases between them. CDR3 protein: CASSLGVGSSNEQYF. The CDR3 DNA follows: TGTGCCAGCAGCTTAGGAGTTGGTAGCTCAAACGAGCAGTACTTC.

By frequency in the sample, this clonotype is medium-sized. The chain carries TRBV7-2 and TRBJ2-1; D is uncertain. Germline values: CDR1 SGHTA, CDR2 FQGNSA. The CDR3 extends over 13 amino acids. V lost 1 base and J 3 bases, leaving 4 bases between the germline ends. Here the CDR3 reads CASSLGHYNEQFF. DNA of the CDR3: TGTGCCAGCAGCTTAGGACACTACAATGAGCAGTTCTTC.

V usage is TRBV20-1 and J usage is TRBJ1-2, with 7 bases fitting TRBD1. The CDR3 spans 15 residues. CDR1 is DFQATT, CDR2 SNEGSKA, per germline (reference sequence). V shed 6 bases and J 1 base; nucleotides not matched to a gene: 11. CDR3 residues: CSAPTGRVVNYGYTF. The DNA for the CDR3 is TGCAGTGCCCCGACAGGGAGGGTAGTTAACTATGGCTACACCTTC.

This clonotype was observed a handful of times. The chain couples TRBV7-9 to TRBJ2-2; 8 bases fit TRBD1. This CDR3 is built from 13 residues. Germline V gene lookup returns CDR1 SEHNR and CDR2 FQNEAQ (reference sequence). V gave up 5 bases and J gave up 7 bases; unmatched junction bases: 3. CDR3 DNA: TGTGCCAGCAGCGGACAGGGAATCGGGGAGCTGTTTTTT. The encoded protein is CASSGQGIGELFF.

The chain links TRBV7-9 to TRBJ2-5, with D tentatively TRBD1 (6 bases). The CDR3 runs 15 residues. Germline CDR1 is SEHNR and CDR2 is FQNEAQ (reference sequence). V lost 3 bases to trimming and J lost 4 bases, with 15 bases between them. CDR3 sequence (DNA): TGTGCCAGCAGCTTTCCCCCAGGGGAAGGAGAGACCCAGTACTTC. It specifies CASSFPPGEGETQYF. The complete variable domain, with remaining parts taken from reference TRBV7-9 and TRBJ2-5, reads DTGVSQNPRHKITKRGQNVTFRCDPISEHNRLYWYRQTLGQGPEFLTYFQNEAQLEKSRLLSDRFSAERPKGSFSTLEIQRTEQGDSAMYLCASSFPPGEGETQYFGPGTRLLVL.

CDR3 nucleotides: TGTGCCATCAGTGAGTCGATAGGTCAGCCCCAGCATTTT. This gives the protein CAISESIGQPQHF. The chain carries TRBV10-3 and TRBJ1-5; no clear D gene. The V end lost 0 bases, the J end lost 6 bases, and 6 bases lay between the germline ends. Germline CDR1 ENHRY, CDR2 SYGVKD. This CDR3 is built from 13 residues.

By sample share, this clonotype is medium-sized (0.01 to 0.1%). The chain links TRBV7-2 to TRBJ2-2; 13 bases line up with TRBD2. Trimming cost V 5 bases and J 3 bases; bases outside gene matches: 6. This CDR3 is built from 17 residues. Germline assignment: CDR1 SGHTA and CDR2 FQGNSA. The CDR3 is CASSPLAGGPDTGELFF. The CDR3 DNA is TGTGCCAGCAGCCCACTAGCGGGGGGGCCCGACACCGGGGAGCTGTTTTTT.

V is TRBV11-2 and J is TRBJ2-3; tentatively, D is TRBD2 (6 bases). CDR1 and CDR2 (germline): SGHAT, FQNNGV. The CDR3 length is 15 residues. Trimming removed 1 base from V and 2 bases from J, with 10 bases in between. The CDR3: CASSLGGGDTDTQYF. The CDR3 DNA reads TGTGCCAGCAGCTTAGGGGGCGGGGACACAGATACGCAGTATTTT.

CDR3 nucleotides: TGTGCCAGCATGGGGGCCCCCACCTACAATGAGCAGTTCTTC. Translating gives CASMGAPTYNEQFF. The chain has TRBV11-1 and TRBJ2-1; possibly TRBD1 for D (6 bases). The germline V gene has CDR1 SGHAT and CDR2 FQDESV (reference sequence). V dropped 7 bases and J dropped 2 bases, with 12 bases sitting between them. CDR3 length equals 14 residues.

This clonotype was seen a few times. The chain carries TRBV7-6 and TRBJ2-2, with D unresolved. Germline V gene lookup returns CDR1 SGHVS and CDR2 FNYEAQ. The CDR3 contains 13 residues. Trimming stripped 7 bases from V and 2 bases from J, with 8 bases between. The CDR3 is CASTTSNTGELFF. CDR3 nucleotides: TGTGCCAGCACCACGTCAAACACCGGGGAGCTGTTTTTT.

The CDR3 region is CASSAFQERMYGYTF. The CDR3 DNA sequence: TGTGCCAGCAGTGCTTTCCAGGAGCGTATGTATGGCTACACCTTC. The V and J genes are TRBV25-1 and TRBJ1-2, with unresolved D. CDR3 length: 15 residues. The V end lost 4 bases, the J end lost 5 bases, and 17 bases lay between the germline ends. Germline CDR1 and CDR2: MGHDK and SYGVNS.

The sample holds a few counts of this clonotype. The chain is built from TRBV7-9 and TRBJ2-5; TRBD2 might be the D (6 bases). This CDR3 has 14 residues. The germline V and J ends were trimmed by 7 bases and 1 base, with 13 bases remaining between them. Per germline, CDR1 SEHNR and CDR2 FQNEAQ (reference sequence). CDR3 residues: CASKKEGLQETQYF. Here the CDR3 DNA reads TGTGCCAGCAAAAAGGAGGGTCTCCAAGAGACCCAGTACTTC. The full variable domain, completed using reference TRBV7-9 and TRBJ2-5, is DTGVSQNPRHKITKRGQNVTFRCDPISEHNRLYWYRQTLGQGPEFLTYFQNEAQLEKSRLLSDRFSAERPKGSFSTLEIQRTEQGDSAMYLCASKKEGLQETQYFGPGTRLLVL.

This clonotype was recorded a few times. The V gene is TRBV4-1, the J gene TRBJ2-6, with unresolved D. Trimming pared 0 bases from V and 1 base from J, leaving 7 bases between. The CDR3 contains 16 residues. Germline V lookup: CDR1 MGHRA, CDR2 YSYEKL. Written as DNA, the CDR3 is TGCGCCAGCAGCCAAGATGTGGGGTCTGGGGCCAACGTCCTGACTTTC. Translated: CASSQDVGSGANVLTF.

This clonotype came up many times. V is TRBV7-2 and J is TRBJ2-1; TRBD2 matches at 12 bases. The trim removed 1 base at V and 7 bases at J, leaving 11 bases unmatched. This CDR3 has 18 residues. Germline V gives CDR1 SGHTA, CDR2 FQGNSA. This chain's CDR3 is CASSLVASGRAWGNEQFF. CDR3 nucleotides: TGTGCCAGCAGCTTAGTAGCTAGCGGGAGGGCATGGGGGAATGAGCAGTTCTTC.

Of note for this clonotype: A read error is possible here, since a much larger clone lies one base away. The gene calls are TRBV20-1 and TRBJ1-1, with 7 bases lining up with TRBD1. The V segment lost 2 bases and the J segment 7 bases; nucleotides outside the gene matches: 4. The CDR3 is 12 residues long. Germline CDR1 reads DFQATT; CDR2 reads SNEGSKA (reference sequence). In DNA form, the CDR3 reads TGCAGTGCTAGACCTCAGGGGGTTGAAGCTTTCTTT. It codes for CSARPQGVEAFF.

This rearrangement joins TRBV6-2 or TRBV6-3 to TRBJ2-7; TRBD2 matches at 9 bases. The trim removed 2 bases at V and 11 bases at J, leaving 10 bases unmatched. The CDR3 is made up of 14 amino acids. The germline gives CDR1 MNHEY, CDR2 SVGEGT. Here the CDR3 DNA reads TGTGCCAGCAGTTACAGCGGTAGCGGGAGTGGAAAGTACTTC. This encodes CASSYSGSGSGKYF.

The chain links TRBV7-1 to TRBJ1-5, with D perhaps matching TRBD1 (6 bases). TRBV7-1 is labeled an ORF, and its function is uncertain. CDR3 size: 13 residues. Trimming left V 5 bases short and J 3 bases short, with 8 bases between. CDR3 loop: CASSRQDNQPQHF. CDR3 DNA sequence: TGTGCCAGCAGCCGACAGGACAATCAGCCCCAGCATTTT.

This clonotype was seen more than once but under ten times. The chain joins TRBV7-9 to TRBJ1-1; D possibly corresponds to TRBD1 (5 bases). In germline, CDR1 is SEHNR, CDR2 FQNEAQ (reference sequence). V was shortened by 5 bases and J by 2 bases, with 12 bases between the two germline ends. CDR3 length: 14 amino acids. The CDR3 DNA follows: TGTGCCAGCAGCATCGTGACAGCCAACACTGAAGCTTTCTTT. Residues: CASSIVTANTEAFF. Complete variable domain (other parts from reference TRBV7-9 and TRBJ1-1): DTGVSQNPRHKITKRGQNVTFRCDPISEHNRLYWYRQTLGQGPEFLTYFQNEAQLEKSRLLSDRFSAERPKGSFSTLEIQRTEQGDSAMYLCASSIVTANTEAFFGQGTRLTVV.

The chain joins TRBV25-1 to TRBJ2-7; TRBD1 aligns across 7 bases. Losses at the gene ends were 5 bases for V and 3 bases for J; bases not matched to a gene: 7. The CDR3 consists of 14 residues. Germline V gene lookup returns CDR1 MGHDK and CDR2 SYGVNS. CDR3 sequence (DNA): TGTGCCAGCAGTCCGACAGGGCGAGACTACGAGCAGTACTTC. Its protein is CASSPTGRDYEQYF.

In its sample, this clonotype ranks as medium-sized. V is TRBV7-3 and J is TRBJ2-7, with D perhaps being TRBD1 or TRBD2 (5 bases each). Germline CDR1 reads SGHTA; CDR2 reads FQGTGA. Trimming cost V 0 bases and J 7 bases, with 16 bases left between them. The CDR3 spans 15 residues. The CDR3 is CASSLTGRAAEEQYF. CDR3 in DNA: TGTGCCAGCAGCTTAACGGGGCGGGCGGCTGAAGAGCAGTACTTC.

Concerning this clonotype itself: A junction boundary mismatches the germline segment, possibly from a read error. The chain combines TRBV12-3 or TRBV12-4 with TRBJ1-5; D is unresolved. This CDR3 has 13 amino acids. DNA for the CDR3: TGTGCTAGCAGGAAGGGTCCCAATCAGCCCCAGCATTTT. Amino acid sequence: CASRKGPNQPQHF.

At least ten counts were recorded for this clonotype. This chain connects TRBV11-2 to TRBJ1-1; no reliable D call. CDR3 length equals 13 residues. V was clipped by 5 bases and J by 5 bases, with 12 bases between them. The germline gives CDR1 SGHAT, CDR2 FQNNGV. The CDR3 DNA reads as TGTGCCAGCAGCCCCGCAAAATGGACTGAAGCTTTCTTT. It codes for CASSPAKWTEAFF. The variable domain in full, with the rest retrieved from reference TRBV11-2 and TRBJ1-1, is EAGVAQSPRYKIIEKRQSVAFWCNPISGHATLYWYQQILGQGPKLLIQFQNNGVVDDSQLPKDRFSAERLKGVDSTLKIQPAKLEDSAVYLCASSPAKWTEAFFGQGTRLTVV.

In regard to this clonotype: A much larger clone is a single base away; this may be a read error. The V call is TRBV27, the J call TRBJ1-1; no reliable D call. The germline V and J ends were trimmed by 6 bases and 5 bases, with 13 bases remaining between them. The CDR3 covers 13 residues. Per the germline V gene, CDR1 is MNHEY and CDR2 is SMNVEV (reference sequence). The CDR3 loop reads CASSSWVRTEAFF. DNA for the CDR3: TGTGCCAGCAGCTCATGGGTACGAACTGAAGCTTTCTTT.

The rearrangement joins TRBV19 to TRBJ1-1; perhaps TRBD1 as D (6 bases). The CDR3 length is 14 residues. Germline assignment: CDR1 LNHDA and CDR2 SQIVND (reference sequence). V lost 8 bases, J lost 6 bases, and 19 bases lay in between. In DNA form, the CDR3 reads TGTGCCAGTGCCGGGACATCGGGAACGCCTGAAGCTTTCTTT. Translated, it gives CASAGTSGTPEAFF. Based on the CDR3 plus reference TRBV19 and TRBJ1-1, the full variable domain is DGGITQSPKYLFRKEGQNVTLSCEQNLNHDAMYWYRQDPGQGLRLIYYSQIVNDFQKGDIAEGYSVSREKKESFPLTVTSAQKNPTAFYLCASAGTSGTPEAFFGQGTRLTVV.

V usage is TRBV7-6 and J usage is TRBJ2-2; D possibly corresponds to TRBD2 (7 bases). This CDR3 is 16 amino acids long. The V gene's germline CDR1 is SGHVS and CDR2 FNYEAQ. V was clipped by 0 bases and J by 6 bases, with 14 bases between them. CDR3 loop: CASSLAGGRSPGELFF. The CDR3 DNA reads as TGTGCCAGCAGCTTAGCCGGGGGGCGTAGTCCCGGGGAGCTGTTTTTT.

The gene calls are TRBV7-6 and TRBJ2-2; no clear D. CDR1 is SGHVS and CDR2 is FNYEAQ in the germline V gene. This CDR3 region has 14 residues. V was pared by 5 bases and J by 5 bases, with 12 bases between. CDR3 sequence: CASSVGYNTGELFF. CDR3 nucleotide sequence: TGTGCCAGCAGCGTAGGTTATAATACCGGGGAGCTGTTTTTT.

V usage is TRBV11-2 and J usage is TRBJ2-3; D unresolved. This CDR3 has 16 residues. V was cut by 5 bases and J by 2 bases, with 17 bases left in between. Germline-derived CDR1 and CDR2 are SGHAT and FQNNGV. The CDR3 is CASSNPTSGVTDTQYF. CDR3 coding DNA: TGTGCCAGCAGCAACCCGACTTCGGGTGTCACAGATACGCAGTATTTT.

This clonotype has just a few counts. The junction differs from germline at one of its ends, possibly a read error. The rearrangement joins TRBV7-8 to TRBJ1-6, with D uncertain. From germline, CDR1 is SGHVS and CDR2 FQNEAQ. The CDR3 is 17 residues long. The CDR3 sequence: CASSLAPVGPYNSPLHF. CDR3 nucleotide sequence: TGTGCCAGCAGCTTAGCGCCAGTAGGGCCCTACAATTCACCCCTCCACTTT. The full variable domain, in which reference TRBV7-8 and TRBJ1-6 provide the parts outside the CDR3, is GAGVSQSPRYKVAKRGQDVALRCDPISGHVSLFWYQQALGQGPEFLTYFQNEAQLDKSGLPSDRFFAERPEGSVSTLKIQRTQQEDSAVYLCASSLAPVGPYNSPLHFGNGTRLTVT.

The genes are TRBV10-3 and TRBJ2-1; either TRBD1 or TRBD2 may supply D (5 bases each). This CDR3 is built from 13 residues. CDR1 and CDR2 (germline): ENHRY, SYGVKD. Trimming stripped 7 bases from V and 4 bases from J, with 11 bases between. CDR3 in amino acids: CAINRGPYNEQFF. The CDR3 DNA reads TGTGCCATCAACCGGGGACCTTACAATGAGCAGTTCTTC.

In this sample, this clonotype turned up a few times. The V and J genes are TRBV7-8 and TRBJ2-5; TRBD2 agrees at 10 bases. V lost 8 bases to trimming and J lost 5 bases; unmatched junction nucleotides: 14. The CDR3 loop spans 16 amino acids. The V gene's germline CDR1 is SGHVS and CDR2 FQNEAQ. CDR3 in DNA: TGTGCCAGCTTCACGGGACTAGCGCCATTTAGGGAGACCCAGTACTTC. Encoded protein: CASFTGLAPFRETQYF.

This chain joins TRBV6-6 and TRBJ2-3; TRBD2 matches at 12 bases. The CDR3 has 16 residues. J lost 5 bases, V lost 6 bases, and 9 bases had no gene match. CDR1 is MNHNY, CDR2 SVGAGI, per germline (reference sequence). CDR3 bases: TGTGCCAGCAGGTCTAGCGGGAGGGTTCATGGAGATACGCAGTATTTT. Protein: CASRSSGRVHGDTQYF.